These T cell receptor beta chains were read from a single sample in a study of blood T cell repertoires in COVID-19. TCRdb's copy holds only in-frame clones and misses some; the assay was immunoSEQ multiplex PCR. The sample lists 80,000 or so clones; approximately 78% were seen once. Sequencing was performed on peripheral blood. Receptors were obtained from a woman aged 65 to 85 with acute or convalescent COVID-19. Both conserved end residues are part of each CDR3. Fields, in order: J gene, D gene, clone size, CDR3 length, V gene, CDR3 protein, CDR3 DNA. D genes are given only for firm matches. The size field is filled for only some rows; it gives once, few, many or a size class.

j_call: TRBJ1-3
d_call: .
clone_size: .
cdr3_length: 15
v_call: TRBV3-1/TRBV3-2
cdr3_aa: CASSQVQGTGNTIYF
cdr3_nt: TGTGCCAGCAGCCAAGTACAGGGCACTGGAAACACCATATATTTT

j_call: TRBJ1-3
d_call: TRBD1
clone_size: .
cdr3_length: 15
v_call: TRBV5-1
cdr3_aa: CASSLDRASGNTIYF
cdr3_nt: TGCGCCAGCAGCCTAGACAGGGCGTCTGGAAACACCATATATTTT

j_call: TRBJ2-2
d_call: TRBD2
clone_size: few
cdr3_length: 19
v_call: TRBV4-1
cdr3_aa: CASSHDPLTSGKTGVELFF
cdr3_nt: TGCGCCAGCAGCCACGACCCCCTGACTAGCGGGAAGACCGGCGTGGAGCTGTTTTTT

j_call: TRBJ2-5
d_call: TRBD2
clone_size: .
cdr3_length: 15
v_call: TRBV20-1
cdr3_aa: CSASQLSGNQETQYF
cdr3_nt: TGCAGTGCTAGTCAGCTGAGCGGGAACCAAGAGACCCAGTACTTC

j_call: TRBJ2-7
d_call: TRBD1
clone_size: .
cdr3_length: 12
v_call: TRBV29-1
cdr3_aa: CSVVGQGHEQYF
cdr3_nt: TGCAGCGTGGTAGGACAGGGACACGAGCAGTACTTC

j_call: TRBJ2-2
d_call: .
clone_size: .
cdr3_length: 12
v_call: TRBV11-3
cdr3_aa: CASSKSSGELFF
cdr3_nt: TGTGCCAGCAGCAAATCTTCCGGGGAGCTGTTTTTT

j_call: TRBJ1-2
d_call: TRBD1
clone_size: .
cdr3_length: 14
v_call: TRBV5-1
cdr3_aa: CASSSRQGGYGYTF
cdr3_nt: TGCGCCAGCAGCTCGAGACAGGGGGGCTATGGCTACACCTTC

j_call: TRBJ2-7
d_call: .
clone_size: .
cdr3_length: 13
v_call: TRBV2
cdr3_aa: CASSEYRDYEQYF
cdr3_nt: TGTGCCAGCAGTGAATACAGGGACTACGAGCAGTACTTC

j_call: TRBJ1-6
d_call: .
clone_size: .
cdr3_length: 15
v_call: TRBV7-2
cdr3_aa: CASSLERGGRSPLHF
cdr3_nt: TGTGCCAGCAGCCTAGAGCGGGGGGGGCGATCACCCCTCCACTTT

j_call: TRBJ2-7
d_call: TRBD1
clone_size: once
cdr3_length: 16
v_call: TRBV10-3
cdr3_aa: CAISDGQARRSYEQYF
cdr3_nt: TGTGCCATCAGTGACGGACAGGCACGCAGATCCTACGAGCAGTACTTC

j_call: TRBJ2-2
d_call: TRBD2
clone_size: .
cdr3_length: 14
v_call: TRBV10-1
cdr3_aa: CASRSGANTGELFF
cdr3_nt: TGCGCCAGCAGAAGCGGGGCGAACACCGGGGAGCTGTTTTTT

j_call: TRBJ1-5
d_call: TRBD1
clone_size: many
cdr3_length: 18
v_call: TRBV5-1
cdr3_aa: CASSLAPGTGGSNQPQHF
cdr3_nt: TGCGCCAGCAGCTTGGCCCCAGGGACAGGGGGAAGCAATCAGCCCCAGCATTTT

j_call: TRBJ1-1
d_call: TRBD1
clone_size: .
cdr3_length: 13
v_call: TRBV10-3
cdr3_aa: CASEGQTNTEAFF
cdr3_nt: TGTGCCAGTGAGGGACAGACGAACACTGAAGCTTTCTTT

j_call: TRBJ2-1
d_call: .
clone_size: .
cdr3_length: 14
v_call: TRBV6-5
cdr3_aa: CASSKPGLDNEQFF
cdr3_nt: TGTGCCAGCAGTAAACCGGGACTCGACAATGAGCAGTTCTTC

j_call: TRBJ1-1
d_call: TRBD1
clone_size: .
cdr3_length: 17
v_call: TRBV18
cdr3_aa: CASSRRDRGTSFTEAFF
cdr3_nt: TGTGCCAGCTCCCGCCGGGACAGGGGTACATCGTTCACTGAAGCTTTCTTT

j_call: TRBJ2-5
d_call: TRBD1
clone_size: once
cdr3_length: 14
v_call: TRBV5-4
cdr3_aa: CASRPGTGQETQYF
cdr3_nt: TGTGCCAGCAGGCCCGGGACAGGCCAAGAGACCCAGTACTTC

j_call: TRBJ2-5
d_call: TRBD2
clone_size: .
cdr3_length: 11
v_call: TRBV10-1
cdr3_aa: CTLLAGETQYF
cdr3_nt: TGCACTCTACTAGCGGGAGAAACCCAGTACTTC

j_call: TRBJ2-2
d_call: TRBD1
clone_size: once
cdr3_length: 16
v_call: TRBV5-1
cdr3_aa: CASSFSGTGNTGELFF
cdr3_nt: TGCGCCAGCAGCTTTTCCGGGACAGGGAACACCGGGGAGCTGTTTTTT

j_call: TRBJ1-1
d_call: .
clone_size: .
cdr3_length: 14
v_call: TRBV19
cdr3_aa: CASSRYMPNTEAFF
cdr3_nt: TGTGCCAGTAGTAGGTACATGCCGAACACTGAAGCTTTCTTT

j_call: TRBJ2-2
d_call: .
clone_size: .
cdr3_length: 15
v_call: TRBV9
cdr3_aa: CASSVGPPGTGELFF
cdr3_nt: TGTGCCAGCAGCGTAGGACCGCCAGGCACCGGGGAGCTGTTTTTT

j_call: TRBJ1-5
d_call: .
clone_size: .
cdr3_length: 15
v_call: TRBV27
cdr3_aa: CASSSQGYSNQPQHF
cdr3_nt: TGTGCCAGCAGTTCTCAGGGATATAGCAATCAGCCCCAGCATTTT

j_call: TRBJ2-1
d_call: .
clone_size: .
cdr3_length: 14
v_call: TRBV7-9
cdr3_aa: CASSSEAPGNEQFF
cdr3_nt: TGTGCCAGCAGCTCAGAGGCCCCGGGCAATGAGCAGTTCTTC

j_call: TRBJ2-1
d_call: .
clone_size: .
cdr3_length: 13
v_call: TRBV7-3
cdr3_aa: CASSPNPGLRQFF
cdr3_nt: TGTGCCAGCAGCCCCAATCCGGGACTCCGGCAGTTCTTC

j_call: TRBJ2-5
d_call: TRBD2
clone_size: .
cdr3_length: 16
v_call: TRBV5-1
cdr3_aa: CASSRTSGRAGETQYF
cdr3_nt: TGCGCCAGCAGCCGTACTAGCGGGAGGGCCGGTGAGACCCAGTACTTC

j_call: TRBJ1-1
d_call: .
clone_size: .
cdr3_length: 14
v_call: TRBV28
cdr3_aa: CASKSPKMNTEAFF
cdr3_nt: TGTGCCAGCAAGAGCCCCAAGATGAACACTGAAGCTTTCTTT